These 11 T cell receptor beta chains originate from one sample sequenced in a study of T cell repertoires and HLA-DP antigens. Their antigens remain unidentified. Data came from immunoSEQ multiplex PCR; TCRdb stores just in-frame clones and leaves some out. Among approximately 89,000 clones listed, around nine tenths were seen once. Sequenced sample: CD4+ T cells from PBMCs. The receptors were gathered from a man aged 45-65 years in good health and CMV-seronegative.

This chain joins TRBV5-5 and TRBJ1-6; 8 bases align to TRBD1. The V gene's germline CDR1 is SGHKS and CDR2 YYEKEE (reference sequence). The CDR3 has 14 amino acids. Trimming at V came to 4 bases and at J to 5 bases, leaving 2 bases not matched to a gene. The CDR3 nucleotides read TGTGCCAGCAGCCTGGACAGGGATAATTCACCCCTCCACTTT. Encoded protein: CASSLDRDNSPLHF.

The chain carries TRBV19 and TRBJ2-2; 9 nucleotides align to TRBD1. CDR1 and CDR2 (germline): LNHDA, SQIVND (reference sequence). CDR3 size: 14 residues. V lost 6 bases to trimming and J lost 6 bases; unmatched junction nucleotides: 5. As DNA, the CDR3 is TGTGCCAGTAGACAGGGGGCGGTGGCCGGGGAGCTGTTTTTT. Encoded protein: CASRQGAVAGELFF. The whole variable domain, remainder taken from reference TRBV19 and TRBJ2-2, is DGGITQSPKYLFRKEGQNVTLSCEQNLNHDAMYWYRQDPGQGLRLIYYSQIVNDFQKGDIAEGYSVSREKKESFPLTVTSAQKNPTAFYLCASRQGAVAGELFFGEGSRLTVL.

This chain joins TRBV27 and TRBJ2-7; a weak D match, TRBD1 (5 bases). This CDR3 has 13 amino acids. V was shortened by 3 bases and J by 9 bases, with 15 bases between the two germline ends. CDR1 is MNHEY and CDR2 is SMNVEV in the germline V gene (reference sequence). The CDR3 DNA sequence: TGTGCCAGCAGTTTGTTGCGGACCCAGGGGCAGTACTTC. Translating it yields CASSLLRTQGQYF.

The chain has TRBV5-1 and TRBJ2-4, with TRBD1 matching over 9 bases. The V and J ends lost 5 bases and 8 bases, in that order; junction bases with no gene match: 8. In germline, CDR1 is SGHRS, CDR2 YFSETQ. This CDR3 region has 14 residues. The CDR3 bases are TGCGCCAGCAGTTCTACAGGGGGCTCGGACATTCAGTACTTC. It codes for CASSSTGGSDIQYF.

The rearrangement joins TRBV5-1 to TRBJ2-3; D is possibly TRBD2 (7 bases). Trimming removed 4 bases from V and 6 bases from J, with 15 bases in between. The V gene's germline CDR1 is SGHRS and CDR2 YFSETQ. This CDR3 contains 14 residues. CDR3 nucleotides: TGCGCCAGCAGCCCCGGGGGGCTTGGGGATACGCAGTATTTT. It yields the protein CASSPGGLGDTQYF.

In this sample, this clone turned up a few times. The V call is TRBV25-1, the J call TRBJ1-2; 8 positions match TRBD1. V shed 8 bases and J 8 bases; nucleotides not matched to a gene: 7. The CDR3 length is 12 residues. CDR1 is MGHDK and CDR2 is SYGVNS in the germline V gene. This CDR3 is CASQQGGEGYTF. CDR3 nucleotide sequence: TGTGCCAGCCAACAGGGGGGAGAAGGCTACACCTTC.

This chain connects TRBV12-5 to TRBJ1-6, with 9 nucleotides matching TRBD1. V lost 6 bases, J lost 7 bases, and 7 bases stayed unmatched. In germline, CDR1 is LGHNT, CDR2 FRNRAP. This CDR3 is 15 amino acids long. DNA for the CDR3: TGTGCTAGTGGCAAACAGGGGGCCAAGAATTCACCCCTCCACTTT. Amino acid sequence: CASGKQGAKNSPLHF.

The J gene is TRBJ2-1, the V gene TRBV7-2; D is unresolved. Per germline, CDR1 SGHTA and CDR2 FQGNSA. V was pared by 5 bases and J by 9 bases, with 14 bases between. The CDR3 has 13 residues. CDR3 sequence reads: CASSDLRLLEQFF. The CDR3 bases are TGTGCCAGCAGCGACCTAAGGCTCCTTGAGCAGTTCTTC. Variable domain in full (rest from reference TRBV7-2 and TRBJ2-1): GAGVSQSPSNKVTEKGKDVELRCDPISGHTALYWYRQSLGQGLEFLIYFQGNSAPDKSGLPSDRFSAERTGGSVSTLTIQRTQQEDSAVYLCASSDLRLLEQFFGPGTRLTVL.

V is TRBV7-2 and J is TRBJ2-1; TRBD2 matches at 15 bases. V trimming: 4 bases; J trimming: 9 bases; junction bases outside the gene matches: 4. There are 15 residues in the CDR3. CDR1 and CDR2 from the germline V gene are SGHTA and FQGNSA. CDR3 amino acids: CASSSRTSGRVEQFF. The CDR3 region has the DNA TGTGCCAGCAGCTCAAGGACTAGCGGGAGGGTTGAGCAGTTCTTC.

V is TRBV5-6 and J is TRBJ2-5, with no clear D. The germline V gene has CDR1 SGHDT and CDR2 YYEEEE. CDR3 size: 16 residues. V lost 1 base and J lost 1, with 14 bases in between. The DNA for the CDR3 is TGTGCCAGCAGCTTGATAATAGGAGCACCCCAAGAGACCCAGTACTTC. It yields the protein CASSLIIGAPQETQYF. Combining the CDR3 with reference TRBV5-6 and TRBJ2-5 gives the whole variable domain DAGVTQSPTHLIKTRGQQVTLRCSPKSGHDTVSWYQQALGQGPQFIFQYYEEEERQRGNFPDRFSGHQFPNYSSELNVNALLLGDSALYLCASSLIIGAPQETQYFGPGTRLLVL.

The chain uses TRBV11-2 and TRBJ2-1; the match to TRBD1 covers 8 bases. The V gene's germline CDR1 is SGHAT and CDR2 FQNNGV. V gave up 6 bases and J gave up 3 bases; unmatched junction bases: 4. This CDR3 is 14 amino acids long. CDR3 nucleotides: TGTGCCAGCAGGTTACAGGGGGTCTACAATGAGCAGTTCTTC. Its translation: CASRLQGVYNEQFF.